This entry lists 21 T cell receptor beta chains sequenced from one sample in a study of CD8 T cells in Susac syndrome. Reverse transcription used about 0.5 to 1 ug RNA and random hexamers. One entry per CDR3 protein, called by TCRdb with MiXCR from the immunoSEQ multiplex PCR reads. The sample holds over 150,000 distinct CDR3 sequences; 90% to 95% are singletons and the top ten take just under 0.095%. Sequencing was carried out using CD4+ T cells from PBMCs. These TCRs come from a human donor with multiple sclerosis.

The chain recombines TRBV14 with TRBJ1-2, with a weak D call TRBD1 (5 bases). Germline V CDR1 and CDR2: SGHDN, FVKESK. With 4 bases removed from V and 6 bases from J, the gap between germline ends came to 12 bases. The CDR3 contains 13 residues. CDR3 coding DNA: TGTGCCAGCAGCCCCAGGGCAAGCGATGGCTACACCTTC. Protein: CASSPRASDGYTF.

This chain joins TRBV12-3 or TRBV12-4 and TRBJ1-5; D is uncertain. Trimming removed 0 bases at V and 3 bases at J, with 6 bases between. This CDR3 is built from 14 residues. The DNA of the CDR3 is TGTGCCAGCAGTTTAGCGTCCAACAATCAGCCCCAGCATTTT. This gives the protein CASSLASNNQPQHF.

J is TRBJ1-1 and V is TRBV25-1; 7 bases fit TRBD1. CDR3 length: 13 residues. The V segment lost 2 bases and the J segment 9 bases; nucleotides outside the gene matches: 6. CDR1 and CDR2 (germline): MGHDK, SYGVNS. The CDR3 reads CASSEMGQSKAFF. DNA of the CDR3: TGTGCCAGCAGTGAAATGGGACAGTCTAAAGCTTTCTTT.

This rearrangement joins TRBV30 to TRBJ2-7; TRBD1 agrees at 8 bases. CDR1 and CDR2 from the germline V gene are GTSNPN and SVGIG (reference sequence). The CDR3 is 14 residues long. J lost 4 bases, V lost 8 bases, and 13 bases had no gene match. CDR3 region: CALGGQVNRYEQYF. The CDR3 nucleotides read TGTGCCCTGGGGGGACAGGTAAACCGGTACGAGCAGTACTTC. Combining the CDR3 with reference TRBV30 and TRBJ2-7 gives the whole variable domain SQTIHQWPATLVQPVGSPLSLECTVEGTSNPNLYWYRQAAGRGLQLLFYSVGIGQISSEVPQNLSASRPQDRQFILSSKKLLLSDSGFYLCALGGQVNRYEQYFGPGTRLTVT.

CDR3 sequence: CASSLYGKNNGYTF. The DNA for the CDR3 is TGCGCCAGCAGCTTGTACGGGAAAAACAATGGCTACACCTTC. The chain combines TRBV5-1 with TRBJ1-2; no definite D call. CDR3 length: 14 residues. V was clipped by 1 base and J by 6 bases, with 13 bases between them. CDR1 and CDR2 (germline): SGHRS, YFSETQ.

The chain combines TRBV12-3 or TRBV12-4 with TRBJ2-6, with D possibly TRBD1 on 5 matching bases. The CDR3 totals 16 residues. V lost 6 bases and J 1 base, leaving 13 bases between the germline ends. The CDR3 loop is CASSPMGPSGANVLTF. For the CDR3, the DNA is TGTGCCAGCAGCCCCATGGGGCCGTCTGGGGCCAACGTCCTGACTTTC.

The CDR3 region is CSVARDRATGANVLTF. CDR3 nucleotides: TGCAGCGTTGCGCGGGACAGGGCGACTGGGGCCAACGTCCTGACTTTC. The chain combines TRBV29-1 with TRBJ2-6; 9 bases agree with TRBD1. J was trimmed by 2 bases and V by 4 bases; bases with no gene match: 6. Per germline, CDR1 SQVTM and CDR2 ANQGSEA. The CDR3 is 16 amino acids.

J is TRBJ2-7 and V is TRBV11-3; TRBD2 matches 9 bases. Germline V gene data show CDR1 as SGHNT and CDR2 as YENEEA. The CDR3 runs 15 residues. V lost 7 bases to trimming and J lost 1 base; unmatched junction nucleotides: 8. The CDR3 region is CASKAGGPDSYEQYF. The CDR3 coding sequence is TGTGCCAGCAAAGCGGGAGGTCCCGATTCCTACGAGCAGTACTTC.

In its sample, this clonotype was seen once. The CDR3 is CAWSPRYTEAFF. The CDR3 bases are TGTGCCTGGAGCCCCAGGTACACTGAAGCTTTCTTT. This sequence joins TRBV30 and TRBJ1-1; D gene ambiguous. Germline V gene lookup returns CDR1 GTSNPN and CDR2 SVGIG (reference sequence). Trimming shortened V by 3 bases and J by 3 bases, and 8 bases separated the two germline ends. The CDR3 covers 12 residues.

V gene TRBV7-3 combines with J gene TRBJ2-7; 8 nucleotides match TRBD1. The junction had 6 bases not matched to a gene; V was cut back by 6 bases and J by 5 bases. This CDR3 has 13 amino acids. From germline, CDR1 is SGHTA and CDR2 FQGTGA. DNA of the CDR3: TGTGCCAGCAGTCACGCAGGGGGCGACGAGCAGTACTTC. Translation gives CASSHAGGDEQYF.

The chain employs TRBV20-1 and TRBJ1-2, with D perhaps matching TRBD1 (5 bases). The germline V and J ends were trimmed by 0 bases and 2 bases, with 10 bases remaining between them. Germline CDR1 reads DFQATT; CDR2 reads SNEGSKA (reference sequence). The CDR3 covers 14 residues. The CDR3 DNA reads TGCAGTGCTAGAGAAAGGGGCGGAAACTATGGCTACACCTTC. Protein sequence: CSARERGGNYGYTF.

The rearrangement joins TRBV29-1 to TRBJ2-3; D uncertain. With 4 bases removed from V and 2 bases from J, the gap between germline ends came to 4 bases. The CDR3 runs to 11 residues. Germline V CDR1 and CDR2: SQVTM, ANQGSEA. The CDR3 nucleotides are TGCAGCGTTGGGTACACAGATACGCAGTATTTT. It is translated as CSVGYTDTQYF.

This chain connects TRBV6-2 or TRBV6-3 to TRBJ2-3; TRBD1 matches 8 bases. The V and J ends lost 5 bases and 4 bases, in that order; junction bases with no gene match: 2. CDR1 is MNHEY, CDR2 SVGEGT, per germline. This CDR3 region has 13 residues. The CDR3 coding sequence is TGTGCCAGCAGTAACAGGGGGGCAGATACGCAGTATTTT. Its protein is CASSNRGADTQYF.

The chain employs TRBV3-1 and TRBJ2-2; 7 bases match TRBD2. This CDR3 is built from 14 residues. The junction had 4 bases not matched to a gene; V was cut back by 7 bases and J by 2 bases. Germline values: CDR1 LGHDT, CDR2 YNNKEL (reference sequence). CDR3 nucleotide sequence: TGTGCCAGCAATCTGGGACTAAACACCGGGGAGCTGTTTTTT. Its translation is CASNLGLNTGELFF.

This clonotype has at least ten counts. A junction boundary mismatches the germline segment, possibly from a read error. The V and J genes are TRBV5-1 and TRBJ1-5; D is undetermined. The CDR3 runs to 13 residues. Germline lookup yields CDR1 SGHRS and CDR2 YFSETQ. CDR3 protein: CASSLDSNQPQHF. The CDR3, as DNA: TGTGCCAGCAGCTTGGACAGCAATCAGCCCCAGCATTTT.

The rearrangement links TRBV5-1 to TRBJ2-1; D possibly corresponds to TRBD2 (6 bases). CDR1 is SGHRS and CDR2 is YFSETQ in the germline V gene. The CDR3 runs to 15 residues. The V end was cut by 1 base, the J end by 2 bases, with 10 bases between. The CDR3 loop is CASSLIPGAYNEQFF. In nucleotides, the CDR3 is TGCGCCAGCAGCTTGATTCCGGGGGCCTACAATGAGCAGTTCTTC.

In its sample, this clonotype was seen once. The chain carries TRBV12-3 or TRBV12-4 and TRBJ2-2, with TRBD1 as a possible D gene (6 bases). The CDR3 is 14 amino acids. The V gene lost 7 bases and the J gene lost 4 bases, with 13 bases spanning the gap. CDR3 amino acids: CASKKQGRTGELFF. The CDR3 bases are TGTGCCAGCAAGAAACAGGGTCGCACCGGGGAGCTGTTTTTT.

In its sample, this clonotype was seen once. The gene calls are TRBV12-3 or TRBV12-4 and TRBJ1-2, with D perhaps TRBD1 (5 bases). V dropped 6 bases and J dropped 6 bases, with 14 bases sitting between them. The CDR3 sequence is 13 residues long. CDR3 in amino acids: CASSFGTGNGYTF. The CDR3 DNA reads TGTGCCAGCAGCTTCGGGACTGGGAATGGCTACACCTTC.

The genes are TRBV9 and TRBJ1-2, with D possibly TRBD1 on 5 matching bases. V lost 3 bases and J lost 3, with 12 bases in between. Germline V gene lookup returns CDR1 SGDLS and CDR2 YYNGEE. The CDR3 spans 14 residues. CDR3 sequence: CASSAQQGYYGYTF. The CDR3 DNA is TGTGCCAGCAGCGCCCAGCAGGGCTACTATGGCTACACCTTC.

The chain carries TRBV3-1 and TRBJ2-5, with D possibly being TRBD1 (6 bases). Germline CDR1 LGHDT, CDR2 YNNKEL (reference sequence). This CDR3 contains 12 residues. The germline V and J ends were trimmed by 8 bases and 5 bases, with 12 bases remaining between them. CDR3 residues: CASEGVGETQYF. The DNA for the CDR3 is TGTGCCAGCGAGGGGGTTGGTGAGACCCAGTACTTC.

The chain carries TRBV29-1 and TRBJ2-1; 7 bases are shared with TRBD2. With V trimmed by 7 bases and J by 5 bases, 5 bases remained unmatched. The CDR3 is made up of 12 amino acids. Germline CDR1 SQVTM, CDR2 ANQGSEA. DNA for the CDR3: TGCAGCGCCTCTCGGGGGGACAATGAGCAGTTCTTC. This codes for CSASRGDNEQFF.